The 10 T cell receptor beta chains given below trace back to one sample, sequenced in a study of cytomegalovirus exposure and HLA in healthy donors. Profiled with immunoSEQ multiplex PCR; TCRdb holds only in-frame clones, not every one. The table records more than 250,000 clones, 87% of them present only once. The sequencing input was PBMCs. Source of these receptors: a woman in her twenties or thirties in good health and CMV-seropositive.

As for this clone: The identical CDR3 is also encoded by other nucleotide sequences in the sample. The chain employs TRBV11-2 and TRBJ2-7; 8 positions agree with TRBD2. The CDR3 length is 15 residues. The germline CDR1 and CDR2 sequences are SGHAT and FQNNGV. V was pared by 1 base and J by 2 bases, with 4 bases of the junction left unmatched. The CDR3 nucleotides read TGTGCCAGCAGCTTAGCCAGCGGGGGTACCTACGAGCAGTACTTC. Translated, it gives CASSLASGGTYEQYF.

The rearrangement uses TRBV9 and TRBJ2-5; perhaps TRBD2 as D (5 bases). V lost 0 bases and J lost 1, with 7 bases in between. This CDR3 contains 14 residues. Germline V gene sequence: CDR1 SGDLS, CDR2 YYNGEE. For the CDR3, the DNA is TGTGCCAGCAGCGTAGTAGCGACCCAAGAGACCCAGTACTTC. Amino acids: CASSVVATQETQYF.

The rearrangement uses TRBV6-4 and TRBJ2-1; no firm D call. CDR1 and CDR2 from the germline V gene are MRHNA and SNTAGT. V lost 4 bases and J 10 bases, leaving 14 bases between the germline ends. The CDR3 totals 13 residues. CDR3 bases: TGTGCCAGCAGTGGGGATAGTTTTAGGGAGCAGTTCTTC. It specifies CASSGDSFREQFF.

V and J are TRBV15 and TRBJ2-1; no firm D call. The germline gives CDR1 LNHNV, CDR2 YYDKDF (reference sequence). The ends were cut back, 1 base at V and 10 bases at J, with 5 bases in the middle. The CDR3 has 11 residues. DNA of the CDR3: TGTGCCACCAGCAGAGTGACCGAGCAGTTCTTC. Its protein product is CATSRVTEQFF.

The chain has TRBV28 and TRBJ2-4; 11 nucleotides align to TRBD1. From germline, CDR1 is MDHEN and CDR2 SYDVKM. CDR3 length: 16 residues. Trimming removed 3 bases from V and 6 bases from J; junction bases left unmatched: 7. The CDR3 loop is CASSFVGQGAGNIQYF. DNA for the CDR3: TGTGCCAGCAGTTTTGTAGGACAGGGGGCGGGAAACATTCAGTACTTC.

The chain couples TRBV11-2 to TRBJ2-1; 7 bases fit TRBD2. From germline, CDR1 is SGHAT and CDR2 FQNNGV. The CDR3 extends over 15 amino acids. V was pared by 2 bases and J by 5 bases, with 6 bases of the junction left unmatched. The CDR3 DNA follows: TGTGCCAGCAGCTTACTAGCGGCAGTCAACAATGAGCAGTTCTTC. Translated: CASSLLAAVNNEQFF.

This chain joins TRBV5-4 and TRBJ2-3, with no clear D. The ends were cut back, 3 bases at V and 5 bases at J, with 7 bases in the middle. This CDR3 spans 12 amino acids. The germline V gene has CDR1 SGHNT and CDR2 YYREEE (reference sequence). Here the CDR3 reads CASSYEVDTQYF. CDR3 DNA sequence: TGTGCCAGCAGCTACGAGGTAGATACGCAGTATTTT.

The J gene is TRBJ1-4, the V gene TRBV7-9, with a possible D match to TRBD1 (5 bases). The germline V gene encodes CDR1 SEHNR and CDR2 FQNEAQ (reference sequence). Trimming removed 6 bases from V and 0 bases from J, with 11 bases in between. The CDR3 covers 15 residues. The CDR3 here is CASRGGESTNEKLFF. CDR3 in DNA: TGTGCCAGCAGGGGGGGAGAATCAACTAATGAAAAACTGTTTTTT. Filled out from reference TRBV7-9 and TRBJ1-4, the complete variable domain reads DTGVSQNPRHKITKRGQNVTFRCDPISEHNRLYWYRQTLGQGPEFLTYFQNEAQLEKSRLLSDRFSAERPKGSFSTLEIQRTEQGDSAMYLCASRGGESTNEKLFFGSGTQLSVL.

The V gene is TRBV7-6, the J gene TRBJ2-1; TRBD2 matches at 8 bases. Germline V lookup: CDR1 SGHVS, CDR2 FNYEAQ. The length of the CDR3 is 16 residues. The trim removed 1 base at V and 2 bases at J, leaving 4 bases unmatched. As DNA, the CDR3 is TGTGCCAGCAGCTTAGGAGGCGGGAGGACCTACAATGAGCAGTTCTTC. Translation: CASSLGGGRTYNEQFF.

This clone was detected once. The rearrangement joins TRBV13 to TRBJ1-6; 8 positions agree with TRBD1. With 5 bases clipped from V and 5 bases from J, the junction kept 14 bases outside the gene matches. The CDR3 sequence is 18 residues long. Germline CDR1 reads PRHDT; CDR2 reads FYEKMQ (reference sequence). CDR3 sequence reads: CASSTYRGASTNNSPLHF. The CDR3 DNA reads TGTGCCAGCAGCACCTACAGGGGGGCCTCAACGAATAATTCACCCCTCCACTTT.